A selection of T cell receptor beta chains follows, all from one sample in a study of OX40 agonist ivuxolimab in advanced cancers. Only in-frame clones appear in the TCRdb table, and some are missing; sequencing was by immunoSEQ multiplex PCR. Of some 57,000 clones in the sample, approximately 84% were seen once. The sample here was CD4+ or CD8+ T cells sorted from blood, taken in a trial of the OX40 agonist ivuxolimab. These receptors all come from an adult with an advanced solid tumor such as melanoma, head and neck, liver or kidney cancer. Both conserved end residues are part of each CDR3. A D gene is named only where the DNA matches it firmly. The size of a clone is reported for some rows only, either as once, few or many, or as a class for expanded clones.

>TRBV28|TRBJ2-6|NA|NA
TGTGCCAGCAGTTTTTCGGGGTACGGGGCCAACGTCCTGACTTTC
CASSFSGYGANVLTF
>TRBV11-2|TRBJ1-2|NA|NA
TGTGCCAGCAGCTCCCTCCGAGGGGATTCGAGCGGCTACACCTTC
CASSSLRGDSSGYTF
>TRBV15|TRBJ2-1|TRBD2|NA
TGTGCCACCAGCATAGCGGGAGGGCCTAAGGATGAGCAGTTCTTC
CATSIAGGPKDEQFF
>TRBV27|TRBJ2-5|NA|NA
TGTGCCAGCAGTTTATCGGGGCAAGAGACCCAGTACTTC
CASSLSGQETQYF
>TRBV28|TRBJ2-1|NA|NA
TGTGCCAGCAGTTTCTCCCTCAATGAGCAGTTCTTC
CASSFSLNEQFF
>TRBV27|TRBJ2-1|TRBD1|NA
TGTGCCAGCACCCCGGACAGGACCTCCTACAATGAGCAGTTCTTC
CASTPDRTSYNEQFF
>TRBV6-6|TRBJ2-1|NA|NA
TGTGCCAGCAGTTGGACGACTGAGCAGTTCTTC
CASSWTTEQFF
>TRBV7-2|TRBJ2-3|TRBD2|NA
TGTGCCAGCAGCCTTAATAGCGGGAGTGGCACAGATACGCAGTATTTT
CASSLNSGSGTDTQYF
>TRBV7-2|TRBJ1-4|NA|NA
TGTGCCAGCAGCCCCGGGCGGGGAACTAATGAAAAACTGTTTTTT
CASSPGRGTNEKLFF
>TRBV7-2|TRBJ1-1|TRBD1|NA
TGTGCCAGCAGCCTAACAGGGGGAACTGAAGCTTTCTTT
CASSLTGGTEAFF
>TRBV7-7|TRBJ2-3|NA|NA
TGTGCCAGCAGCTTAGGACAAAGCACAGATACGCAGTATTTT
CASSLGQSTDTQYF
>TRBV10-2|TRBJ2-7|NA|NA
TGCGCCAGCAGTGGGGGGGCCGGGACAGCCGGATTTCGCGAGCAGTACTTC
CASSGGAGTAGFREQYF
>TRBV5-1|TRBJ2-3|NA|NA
TGCGCCAGCAGCCGAGAAGGCGGAAAGACTTCTAGCACAGATACGCAGTATTTT
CASSREGGKTSSTDTQYF
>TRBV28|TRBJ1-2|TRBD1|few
TGTGCCAGCAGTTCATTCATTAGGGGGCAAGCTGACTATGGCTACACCTTC
CASSSFIRGQADYGYTF
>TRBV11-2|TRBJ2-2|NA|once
TGTGCCAGCAGCTTAGGGAAGTTTGGGGGCGCAGACGGGGAGCTGTTTTTT
CASSLGKFGGADGELFF
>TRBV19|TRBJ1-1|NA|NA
TGTGCCAGTAGCCAAAAACTCGGGGCATTGAACACTGAAGCTTTCTTT
CASSQKLGALNTEAFF
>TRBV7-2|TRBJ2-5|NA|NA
TGTGCCAGCAGCCCGGACAGCTTTGGGGAGACCCAGTACTTC
CASSPDSFGETQYF
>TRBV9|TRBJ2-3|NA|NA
TGTGCCAGCAGCCCCACTATTTTGGGCACAGATACGCAGTATTTT
CASSPTILGTDTQYF
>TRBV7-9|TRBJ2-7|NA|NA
TGTGCCAGCAGCTTGGAGTGGGAGCCGTCCTACGAGCAGTACTTC
CASSLEWEPSYEQYF
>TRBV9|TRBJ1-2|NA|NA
TGTGCCAGCAGCGCCGAGGGGGTGGTCTATGGCTACACCTTC
CASSAEGVVYGYTF
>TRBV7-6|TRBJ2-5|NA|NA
TGTGCCAGCAGCCACGGGGTGGGTATGGAGACCCAGTACTTC
CASSHGVGMETQYF
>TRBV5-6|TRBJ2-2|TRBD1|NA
TGTGCCAGCAGCTCTAGGACAGGGATAAACACCGGGGAGCTGTTTTTT
CASSSRTGINTGELFF
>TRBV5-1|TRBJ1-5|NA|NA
TGCGCCAGCAGCTTGGGGGCAGGCGGGAATCAGCCCCAGCATTTT
CASSLGAGGNQPQHF
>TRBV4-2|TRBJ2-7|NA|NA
TGTGCCAGCAGCCAAGAGGAGGGCCCTCGGAATTTGGGGTACGAGCAGTACTTC
CASSQEEGPRNLGYEQYF
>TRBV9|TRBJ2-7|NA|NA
TGTGCCAGCGGCGTAGATCCCGGCGGTGGGCCTCTTCTCCCTAGGCAGTACTTC
CASGVDPGGGPLLPRQYF
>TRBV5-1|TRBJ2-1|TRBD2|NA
TGCGCCAGCAGCTTGGAAGCGGGAGAAATTGGTTCCTACAATGAGCAGTTCTTC
CASSLEAGEIGSYNEQFF
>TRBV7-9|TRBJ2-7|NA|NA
TGTGCCAGCAGCTTAGCGGGGAACTACGAGCAGTACTTC
CASSLAGNYEQYF
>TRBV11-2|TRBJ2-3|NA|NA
TGTGCCAGCAGCTTAGATACGAGGGGTAACACGCAGTATTTT
CASSLDTRGNTQYF
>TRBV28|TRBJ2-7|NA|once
TGTGCCAGCAGTTTAGGGCAGTCCTACGAGCAGTACTTC
CASSLGQSYEQYF
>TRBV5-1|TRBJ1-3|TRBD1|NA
TGCGCCAGCAGCTCCAACGGGGACAGAAGTGCGGGAAACACCATATATTTT
CASSSNGDRSAGNTIYF
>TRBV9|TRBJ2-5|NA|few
TGTGCCAGCAGCCCCGGGGTAGCGGATCAAGAGACCCAGTACTTC
CASSPGVADQETQYF
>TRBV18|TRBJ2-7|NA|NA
TGTGCCAGCTCAGCAGGGGTCTACGAGCAGTACTTC
CASSAGVYEQYF
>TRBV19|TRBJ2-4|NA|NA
TGTGCCAGTAGTACACGAGTACTAAAAAACATTCAGTACTTC
CASSTRVLKNIQYF